Listed below are T cell receptor beta chains from one sample, sequenced in a study of OX40 agonist ivuxolimab in advanced cancers. Data came from immunoSEQ multiplex PCR; TCRdb stores just in-frame clones and leaves some out. Of about 77,000 clones listed, approximately 95% are singletons. Sample: CD4+ or CD8+ T cells sorted from blood, taken in a trial of the OX40 agonist ivuxolimab. The origin of the receptors is an adult with an advanced solid tumor such as melanoma, head and neck, liver or kidney cancer. CDR3s include the opening cysteine and the closing phenylalanine or tryptophan. Fields, in order: D gene, J gene, V gene, clone size, CDR3 protein, CDR3 DNA. The D gene is left open where the match is weak. Clone size is given for some rows only: seen once, a few or many times, or a class if the clone is expanded.

d_gene: NA
j_gene: TRBJ2-7
v_gene: TRBV27
abundance: NA
CDR3aa: CASSLGAGREQYF
CDR3nt: TGTGCCAGCAGTTTAGGAGCCGGTAGAGAGCAGTACTTC

d_gene: NA
j_gene: TRBJ1-1
v_gene: TRBV4-1
abundance: NA
CDR3aa: CASSVLALNTEAFF
CDR3nt: TGCGCCAGCAGCGTTCTGGCACTGAACACTGAAGCTTTCTTT

d_gene: NA
j_gene: TRBJ1-1
v_gene: TRBV5-8
abundance: NA
CDR3aa: CASSQNMGNTEAFF
CDR3nt: TGTGCCAGCAGCCAGAATATGGGGAACACTGAAGCTTTCTTT

d_gene: NA
j_gene: TRBJ1-1
v_gene: TRBV2
abundance: NA
CDR3aa: CASNPLAMNTEAFF
CDR3nt: TGTGCCAGCAACCCGTTGGCCATGAACACTGAAGCTTTCTTT

d_gene: NA
j_gene: TRBJ1-3
v_gene: TRBV19
abundance: NA
CDR3aa: CASTMGLSSGNTIYF
CDR3nt: TGTGCCAGTACCATGGGGCTTAGCTCTGGAAACACCATATATTTT

d_gene: TRBD2
j_gene: TRBJ2-5
v_gene: TRBV7-9
abundance: NA
CDR3aa: CASGGPGTRGTLQETQYF
CDR3nt: TGTGCCAGCGGAGGACCCGGGACTAGGGGGACTCTACAAGAGACCCAGTACTTC

d_gene: NA
j_gene: TRBJ1-1
v_gene: TRBV2
abundance: NA
CDR3aa: CASSENPEAFF
CDR3nt: TGTGCCAGCAGTGAGAACCCTGAAGCTTTCTTT

d_gene: TRBD2
j_gene: TRBJ2-7
v_gene: TRBV9
abundance: NA
CDR3aa: CASSDTSGGAAAYEQYF
CDR3nt: TGTGCCAGCAGCGACACTAGCGGGGGGGCCGCAGCCTACGAGCAGTACTTC

d_gene: TRBD2
j_gene: TRBJ2-3
v_gene: TRBV7-7
abundance: NA
CDR3aa: CASSLSAGGPLDTQYF
CDR3nt: TGTGCCAGCAGCCTTTCGGCGGGGGGGCCTTTAGATACGCAGTATTTT

d_gene: TRBD1
j_gene: TRBJ2-7
v_gene: TRBV14
abundance: NA
CDR3aa: CASSQDRDRTYEQYF
CDR3nt: TGTGCCAGCAGCCAAGATAGGGACAGGACCTACGAGCAGTACTTC

d_gene: TRBD1
j_gene: TRBJ1-2
v_gene: TRBV14
abundance: NA
CDR3aa: CASSQDRRDSVGYTF
CDR3nt: TGTGCCAGCAGCCAAGATCGCCGGGACAGTGTTGGCTACACCTTC

d_gene: NA
j_gene: TRBJ2-7
v_gene: TRBV7-9
abundance: NA
CDR3aa: CASSLPKYEQYF
CDR3nt: TGTGCCAGCAGCTTGCCCAAATACGAGCAGTACTTC

d_gene: NA
j_gene: TRBJ2-7
v_gene: TRBV6-5
abundance: NA
CDR3aa: CASSYGQGWSYEQYF
CDR3nt: TGTGCCAGCAGTTACGGGCAGGGATGGTCCTACGAGCAGTACTTC

d_gene: NA
j_gene: TRBJ2-3
v_gene: TRBV27
abundance: NA
CDR3aa: CASTQFPPHLDTQYF
CDR3nt: TGTGCCAGCACCCAATTTCCCCCTCACCTGGATACGCAGTATTTT

d_gene: TRBD2
j_gene: TRBJ2-7
v_gene: TRBV27
abundance: NA
CDR3aa: CASSPSLAARSYEQYF
CDR3nt: TGTGCCAGCAGTCCATCACTAGCGGCTAGATCCTACGAGCAGTACTTC

d_gene: TRBD1
j_gene: TRBJ1-4
v_gene: TRBV9
abundance: NA
CDR3aa: CASSSVGGADEKLFF
CDR3nt: TGTGCCAGCAGCTCAGTAGGGGGCGCGGATGAAAAACTGTTTTTT

d_gene: TRBD1
j_gene: TRBJ1-6
v_gene: TRBV7-2
abundance: few
CDR3aa: CASSLVPGGLVYF
CDR3nt: TGTGCCAGCAGCTTAGTTCCAGGGGGCTTAGTTTACTTT

d_gene: TRBD1
j_gene: TRBJ2-7
v_gene: TRBV6-5
abundance: NA
CDR3aa: CASSLGTGAEQYF
CDR3nt: TGTGCCAGCTCATTGGGGACAGGTGCCGAGCAGTACTTC

d_gene: NA
j_gene: TRBJ1-2
v_gene: TRBV6-1
abundance: NA
CDR3aa: CASSETRFRGNYGYTF
CDR3nt: TGTGCCAGCAGTGAAACGAGGTTCCGAGGTAACTATGGCTACACCTTC

d_gene: NA
j_gene: TRBJ2-2
v_gene: TRBV5-4
abundance: NA
CDR3aa: CASSLKGTGELFF
CDR3nt: TGTGCCAGCAGCTTGAAGGGCACCGGGGAGCTGTTTTTT

d_gene: NA
j_gene: TRBJ1-1
v_gene: TRBV5-5
abundance: NA
CDR3aa: CASSIGRAVTEAFF
CDR3nt: TGTGCCAGCAGCATAGGGAGGGCGGTCACTGAAGCTTTCTTT

d_gene: NA
j_gene: TRBJ1-1
v_gene: TRBV4-1
abundance: NA
CDR3aa: CASSQGRGSNTEAFF
CDR3nt: TGCGCCAGCAGCCAAGGGCGGGGGTCAAACACTGAAGCTTTCTTT

d_gene: NA
j_gene: TRBJ1-1
v_gene: TRBV12-5
abundance: NA
CDR3aa: CASVANGGYAEAFF
CDR3nt: TGTGCTAGTGTCGCCAACGGAGGATACGCTGAAGCTTTCTTT

d_gene: NA
j_gene: TRBJ2-3
v_gene: TRBV27
abundance: NA
CDR3aa: CASHRDPWADTQYF
CDR3nt: TGTGCCAGCCACCGCGATCCTTGGGCAGATACGCAGTATTTT

d_gene: TRBD2
j_gene: TRBJ2-3
v_gene: TRBV19
abundance: NA
CDR3aa: CASSISSGATSTDTQYF
CDR3nt: TGTGCCAGTAGTATTAGTAGCGGGGCTACTAGCACAGATACGCAGTATTTT

d_gene: NA
j_gene: TRBJ2-1
v_gene: TRBV27
abundance: NA
CDR3aa: CASSPYYYNEQFF
CDR3nt: TGTGCCAGCAGTCCTTATTATTACAATGAGCAGTTCTTC

d_gene: NA
j_gene: TRBJ2-5
v_gene: TRBV10-3
abundance: NA
CDR3aa: CAISESRQAETQYF
CDR3nt: TGTGCCATCAGTGAGTCCCGACAGGCAGAGACCCAGTACTTC

d_gene: TRBD1
j_gene: TRBJ1-2
v_gene: TRBV15
abundance: NA
CDR3aa: CATSMERGGGYGYTF
CDR3nt: TGTGCCACCAGCATGGAACGAGGGGGCGGCTATGGCTACACCTTC

d_gene: NA
j_gene: TRBJ2-1
v_gene: TRBV19
abundance: NA
CDR3aa: CASSTSGTNEQFF
CDR3nt: TGTGCCAGTAGTACGTCCGGGACGAATGAGCAGTTCTTC

d_gene: NA
j_gene: TRBJ1-2
v_gene: TRBV2
abundance: NA
CDR3aa: CASMSGARYYGYTF
CDR3nt: TGTGCCAGCATGTCAGGGGCGCGGTACTATGGCTACACCTTC

d_gene: NA
j_gene: TRBJ2-7
v_gene: TRBV27
abundance: NA
CDR3aa: CASSFGQKYEQYF
CDR3nt: TGTGCCAGCAGTTTTGGACAGAAATACGAGCAGTACTTC

d_gene: NA
j_gene: TRBJ1-5
v_gene: TRBV27
abundance: NA
CDR3aa: CASTPKGGPYQPQHF
CDR3nt: TGTGCCAGCACTCCCAAAGGGGGGCCTTATCAGCCCCAGCATTTT

d_gene: NA
j_gene: TRBJ1-1
v_gene: TRBV4-3
abundance: NA
CDR3aa: CASSPVEGTEAFF
CDR3nt: TGCGCCAGCAGCCCCGTAGAAGGGACTGAAGCTTTCTTT

d_gene: NA
j_gene: TRBJ2-2
v_gene: TRBV4-3
abundance: NA
CDR3aa: CASSQEDGTGELFF
CDR3nt: TGCGCCAGCAGCCAAGAAGACGGCACCGGGGAGCTGTTTTTT

d_gene: NA
j_gene: TRBJ1-1
v_gene: TRBV19
abundance: NA
CDR3aa: CASSIWNTEAFF
CDR3nt: TGTGCCAGTAGTATATGGAACACTGAAGCTTTCTTT

d_gene: TRBD2
j_gene: TRBJ2-1
v_gene: TRBV9
abundance: NA
CDR3aa: CASSFRTSGSRDEQFF
CDR3nt: TGTGCCAGCAGCTTCAGGACTAGCGGGAGTCGCGATGAGCAGTTCTTC

d_gene: NA
j_gene: TRBJ2-1
v_gene: TRBV10-1
abundance: NA
CDR3aa: CASSEGEYNEQFF
CDR3nt: TGCGCCAGCAGTGAGGGGGAATACAATGAGCAGTTCTTC

d_gene: TRBD2
j_gene: TRBJ2-3
v_gene: TRBV7-6
abundance: NA
CDR3aa: CASSPLAGSTDTQYF
CDR3nt: TGTGCCAGCAGCCCCCTAGCGGGGAGCACAGATACGCAGTATTTT

d_gene: NA
j_gene: TRBJ1-5
v_gene: TRBV7-2
abundance: once
CDR3aa: CASSLFGNQPQHF
CDR3nt: TGTGCCAGCAGCTTATTCGGGAATCAGCCCCAGCATTTT

d_gene: NA
j_gene: TRBJ2-1
v_gene: TRBV5-6
abundance: NA
CDR3aa: CASSFPSDSNEQFF
CDR3nt: TGTGCCAGCAGCTTCCCCTCGGACAGCAATGAGCAGTTCTTC

d_gene: NA
j_gene: TRBJ1-5
v_gene: TRBV7-9
abundance: once
CDR3aa: CASSPGAGSQPQHF
CDR3nt: TGTGCCAGCAGCCCGGGGGCAGGGTCCCAGCCCCAGCATTTT

d_gene: NA
j_gene: TRBJ2-7
v_gene: TRBV7-2
abundance: NA
CDR3aa: CASSFYTAYEQYF
CDR3nt: TGTGCCAGCAGCTTCTACACGGCCTACGAGCAGTACTTC

d_gene: NA
j_gene: TRBJ2-1
v_gene: TRBV7-7
abundance: NA
CDR3aa: CASSLAVEPLSYNEQFF
CDR3nt: TGTGCTAGCAGCTTAGCCGTCGAACCTCTATCCTACAATGAGCAGTTCTTC

d_gene: NA
j_gene: TRBJ1-5
v_gene: TRBV7-8
abundance: NA
CDR3aa: CASSLTWETNQPQHF
CDR3nt: TGTGCCAGCAGCTTGACGTGGGAAACAAATCAGCCCCAGCATTTT

d_gene: TRBD1
j_gene: TRBJ2-2
v_gene: TRBV5-1
abundance: NA
CDR3aa: CASSLARDRGLTGELFF
CDR3nt: TGCGCCAGCAGCTTGGCCCGGGACAGGGGGCTCACCGGGGAGCTGTTTTTT

d_gene: TRBD2
j_gene: TRBJ2-1
v_gene: TRBV6-5
abundance: once
CDR3aa: CASSKRGSEFF
CDR3nt: TGTGCCAGCAGTAAGCGGGGTTCGGAGTTCTTC

d_gene: NA
j_gene: TRBJ2-7
v_gene: TRBV4-2
abundance: NA
CDR3aa: CASSQEKDSYGGQYF
CDR3nt: TGTGCCAGCAGCCAAGAAAAGGACAGCTACGGGGGGCAGTACTTC

d_gene: TRBD1
j_gene: TRBJ2-1
v_gene: TRBV27
abundance: NA
CDR3aa: CASSKTQGGEQFF
CDR3nt: TGTGCCAGCAGCAAGACACAGGGGGGTGAGCAGTTCTTC

d_gene: NA
j_gene: TRBJ1-1
v_gene: TRBV7-2
abundance: NA
CDR3aa: CASSFGGVTEAFF
CDR3nt: TGTGCCAGCAGCTTTGGGGGGGTCACTGAAGCTTTCTTT

d_gene: NA
j_gene: TRBJ2-1
v_gene: TRBV19
abundance: NA
CDR3aa: CASSIVLVSPYNEQFF
CDR3nt: TGTGCCAGTAGCATCGTGTTGGTGTCCCCCTACAATGAGCAGTTCTTC

d_gene: NA
j_gene: TRBJ2-7
v_gene: TRBV27
abundance: NA
CDR3aa: CASSLRAAYEQYF
CDR3nt: TGTGCCAGCAGTTTAAGGGCGGCCTACGAGCAGTACTTC

d_gene: NA
j_gene: TRBJ2-7
v_gene: TRBV19
abundance: NA
CDR3aa: CASTPGQGSYEQYF
CDR3nt: TGTGCCAGTACACCGGGGCAGGGGTCGTACGAGCAGTACTTC

d_gene: NA
j_gene: TRBJ2-3
v_gene: TRBV14
abundance: NA
CDR3aa: CASSQPHGAVTDTQYF
CDR3nt: TGTGCCAGCAGCCAGCCCCATGGAGCAGTTACAGATACGCAGTATTTT

d_gene: NA
j_gene: TRBJ2-3
v_gene: TRBV5-6
abundance: NA
CDR3aa: CASSWPGGTDTQYF
CDR3nt: TGTGCCAGCAGCTGGCCCGGGGGCACAGATACGCAGTATTTT

d_gene: TRBD1
j_gene: TRBJ1-1
v_gene: TRBV7-8
abundance: NA
CDR3aa: CASSLRHPKAQARDRDTEAFF
CDR3nt: TGTGCCAGCAGCTTGCGTCACCCGAAGGCCCAAGCCCGGGACAGAGACACTGAAGCTTTCTTT

d_gene: NA
j_gene: TRBJ2-7
v_gene: TRBV27
abundance: once
CDR3aa: CASSFRGLSPYEQYF
CDR3nt: TGTGCCAGCAGTTTCAGGGGATTAAGCCCCTACGAGCAGTACTTC

d_gene: TRBD1
j_gene: TRBJ2-7
v_gene: TRBV15
abundance: NA
CDR3aa: CATSGDRGSYEQYF
CDR3nt: TGTGCCACCAGCGGGGACAGGGGCTCCTACGAGCAGTACTTC